This TCR beta chain is drawn from a study of OX40 agonist ivuxolimab in advanced cancers. Study-level background: As their treatment, patients were administered ivuxolimab, an agonistic anti-OX40 (CD134) antibody.

Sequencing used immunoSEQ multiplex PCR; TCRdb keeps in-frame clones, though not all of them. The data hold about 120,000 clones, with 80% to 90% observed a single time. The germline V and J ends were trimmed by 7 bases and 2 bases, with 6 bases remaining between them. The germline CDR1 and CDR2 sequences are MNHEY and SVGAGI. This CDR3 is built from 12 residues. Study results and limitations: Within 6 weeks, CD4+ and CD8+ blood T cells expanded clonally at 0.1 to 3.0 mg/kg. Researchers report that CD8+ T cells had, on average, more expanded clones than CD4+.

Points on this clone: Its antigen is not known.

Blood samples were obtained at baseline, cycle 4 day 1, and cycle 7 day 1. This sequence was found in an adult with an advanced solid tumor such as melanoma, head and neck, liver or kidney cancer. The sample here was CD4+ or CD8+ T cells sorted from blood, taken in a trial of the OX40 agonist ivuxolimab. The chain uses TRBV6-5 and TRBJ1-5; D gene uncertain. CDR3 sequence (DNA): TGTGCCAGCACCAACGGCAATCAGCCCCAGCATTTT. It is translated as CASTNGNQPQHF.